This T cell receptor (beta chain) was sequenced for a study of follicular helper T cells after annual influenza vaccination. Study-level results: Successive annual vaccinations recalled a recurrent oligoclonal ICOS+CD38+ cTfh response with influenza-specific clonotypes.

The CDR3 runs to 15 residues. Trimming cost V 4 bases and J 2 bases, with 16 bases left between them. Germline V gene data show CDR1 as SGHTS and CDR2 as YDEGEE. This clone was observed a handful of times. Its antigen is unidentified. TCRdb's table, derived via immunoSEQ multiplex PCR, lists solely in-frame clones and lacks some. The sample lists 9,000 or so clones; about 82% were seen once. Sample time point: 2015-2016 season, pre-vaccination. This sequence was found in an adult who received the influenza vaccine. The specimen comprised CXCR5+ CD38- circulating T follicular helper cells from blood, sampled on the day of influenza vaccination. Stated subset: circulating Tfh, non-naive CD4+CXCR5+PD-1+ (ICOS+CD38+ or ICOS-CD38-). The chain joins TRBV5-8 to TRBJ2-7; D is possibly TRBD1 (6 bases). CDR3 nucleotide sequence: TGTGCCAGCAGCCCCCACAGGGTTCACGCCTACGAGCAGTACTTC. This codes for CASSPHRVHAYEQYF.